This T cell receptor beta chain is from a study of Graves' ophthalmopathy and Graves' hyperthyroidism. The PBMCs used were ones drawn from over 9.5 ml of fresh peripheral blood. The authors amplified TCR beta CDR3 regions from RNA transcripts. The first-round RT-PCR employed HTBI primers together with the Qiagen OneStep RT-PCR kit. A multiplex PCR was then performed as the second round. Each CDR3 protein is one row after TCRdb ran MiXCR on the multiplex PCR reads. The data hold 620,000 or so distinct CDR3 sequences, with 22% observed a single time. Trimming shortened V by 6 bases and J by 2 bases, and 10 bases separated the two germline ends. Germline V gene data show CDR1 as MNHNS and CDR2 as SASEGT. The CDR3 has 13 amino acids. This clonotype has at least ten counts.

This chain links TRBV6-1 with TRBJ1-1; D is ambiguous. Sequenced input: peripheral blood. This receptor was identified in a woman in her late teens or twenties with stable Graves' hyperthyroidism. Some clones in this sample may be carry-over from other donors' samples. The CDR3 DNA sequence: TGTGCCAGCAGGCAGGATTTAAACACTGAAGCTTTCTTT. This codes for CASRQDLNTEAFF.